The next 17 T cell receptor beta chains were all read from a single sample in a study of shared clonotypes between healthy human individuals. This table comes from immunoSEQ multiplex PCR, and its TCRdb copy is limited to in-frame clones, with some not included. The sample lists about 480,000 clones, 75% to 80% seen once, with under 15% in the top ten. Input material: PBMCs. Receptors were obtained from a woman aged 35 to 49 in good health. Some clones in this sample may be carry-over from other donors' samples.

This clone showed up just once. The gene calls are TRBV6-5 and TRBJ1-2; no firm D call. V was trimmed by 5 bases and J by 1 base, leaving 8 bases between them. The CDR3 covers 13 residues. The germline CDR1 and CDR2 sequences are MNHEY and SVGAGI. In DNA form, the CDR3 reads TGTGCCAGCAGTGCCCGGGATAACTATGGCTACACCTTC. Translated, it gives CASSARDNYGYTF.

The chain is built from TRBV7-7 and TRBJ2-7; 8 bases agree with TRBD2. The V gene's germline CDR1 is SSHAT and CDR2 FNYEAQ (reference sequence). J lost 0 bases, V lost 5 bases, and 12 bases had no gene match. The CDR3 runs 17 residues. The CDR3 reads CASSPARGGRISYEQYF. The DNA for the CDR3 is TGTGCCAGCAGCCCCGCGCGGGGCGGGAGGATCTCCTACGAGCAGTACTTC.

A single count supports this clone. A read error is the likely source, as a far larger clone sits one nucleotide away. The CDR3 is CASSQTYSSVNTIYF. The CDR3 DNA sequence: TGCGCCAGCAGCCAGACCTATAGCTCTGTAAACACCATATATTTT. The chain couples TRBV4-3 to TRBJ1-3, with D hard to call. This CDR3 comprises 15 residues. Germline lookup yields CDR1 LGHNA and CDR2 YSLEER.

The chain has TRBV7-9 and TRBJ1-5; D uncertain. V lost 5 bases and J lost 0, with 14 bases in between. The CDR3 extends over 16 amino acids. Per germline, CDR1 SEHNR and CDR2 FQNEAQ (reference sequence). The chain's CDR3 is CASSNGPGGSNQPQHF. In nucleotides, the CDR3 is TGTGCCAGCAGCAACGGGCCCGGTGGTAGCAATCAGCCCCAGCATTTT.

This chain links TRBV19 with TRBJ1-5; D is undetermined. V was clipped by 7 bases and J by 4 bases, with 14 bases between them. This CDR3 is 14 amino acids long. Looked up from germline, CDR1 is LNHDA and CDR2 is SQIVND (reference sequence). The CDR3 region is CASMDGFRNQPQHF. The CDR3 DNA follows: TGTGCCAGTATGGACGGGTTTCGGAATCAGCCCCAGCATTTT.

V usage is TRBV5-6 and J usage is TRBJ1-2, with D perhaps TRBD1 (5 bases). The CDR3 is 14 residues long. Trimming took off 0 bases at V and 8 bases at J, with 14 bases between the two ends. Germline assignment: CDR1 SGHDT and CDR2 YYEEEE. The CDR3: CASSLDRQAVGYTF. CDR3 nucleotides: TGTGCCAGCAGCTTGGACAGGCAAGCTGTCGGCTACACCTTC.

The V and J genes are TRBV18 and TRBJ2-1; unclear D gene. Per the germline V gene, CDR1 is KGHSH and CDR2 is LQKENI. The CDR3 is 14 residues long. Trimming cost V 3 bases and J 9 bases, with 15 bases left between them. DNA of the CDR3: TGTGCCAGCTCACCCGGTGATAGGGCCGGTGAGCAGTTCTTC. The encoded protein is CASSPGDRAGEQFF. Full variable domain (outside the CDR3, taken from reference TRBV18 and TRBJ2-1): NAGVMQNPRHLVRRRGQEARLRCSPMKGHSHVYWYRQLPEEGLKFMVYLQKENIIDESGMPKERFSAEFPKEGPSILRIQQVVRGDSAAYFCASSPGDRAGEQFFGPGTRLTVL.

This clone has only one observation. The rearrangement uses TRBV5-1 and TRBJ2-2, with 7 nucleotides matching TRBD2. Trimming at V came to 8 bases and at J to 0 bases, leaving 16 bases not matched to a gene. Germline V CDR1 and CDR2: SGHRS, YFSETQ. CDR3 length equals 18 residues. The CDR3 nucleotides read TGCGCCAGACCCCCGGGACTATTCAAGGGTCCGAACACCGGGGAGCTGTTTTTT. Translating gives CARPPGLFKGPNTGELFF.

CDR3 sequence: CASSLWASGANVLTF. CDR3 DNA sequence: TGCGCCAGCAGCTTGTGGGCTTCTGGGGCCAACGTCCTGACTTTC. This chain uses TRBV5-1 with TRBJ2-6; D is uncertain. V lost 1 base and J 1 base, leaving 6 bases between the germline ends. This CDR3 spans 15 amino acids. The germline V gene encodes CDR1 SGHRS and CDR2 YFSETQ.

This clone was seen just once. The DNA of the CDR3 is TGTGCCAGCAGCTTAACGTATATGGTAGACCAAGAGACCCAGTACTTC. This codes for CASSLTYMVDQETQYF. This chain joins TRBV11-2 and TRBJ2-5; D is ambiguous. V was cut by 2 bases and J by 0 bases, with 13 bases left in between. Per germline, CDR1 SGHAT and CDR2 FQNNGV. CDR3 length equals 16 residues.

This chain links TRBV29-1 with TRBJ2-2; TRBD2 aligns across 10 bases. J lost 0 bases, V lost 6 bases, and 7 bases had no gene match. Germline loops: CDR1 SQVTM, CDR2 ANQGSEA. CDR3 length: 16 amino acids. CDR3: CSVAGLAETNTGELFF. The CDR3 region has the DNA TGCAGCGTAGCCGGACTAGCGGAAACGAACACCGGGGAGCTGTTTTTT.

J is TRBJ1-2 and V is TRBV28; TRBD1 agrees at 12 bases. With 6 bases clipped from V and 8 bases from J, the junction kept 13 bases outside the gene matches. CDR3 size: 16 residues. Germline-derived CDR1 and CDR2 are MDHEN and SYDVKM. In DNA form, the CDR3 reads TGTGCCAGCAGGATGCCAGGGGGACAGGGGGCTATCGGCTACACCTTC. Encoded protein: CASRMPGGQGAIGYTF.

This clone appeared a single time. The chain couples TRBV5-1 to TRBJ2-5; D is perhaps TRBD2 (6 bases). V was shortened by 0 bases and J by 4 bases, with 13 bases between the two germline ends. The CDR3 has 15 residues. Germline V gene data show CDR1 as SGHRS and CDR2 as YFSETQ. In DNA form, the CDR3 reads TGCGCCAGCAGCTTGGAGACTAGTGGTGGAGAGACCCAGTACTTC. Amino acid sequence: CASSLETSGGETQYF.

The V gene is TRBV6-5, the J gene TRBJ2-7; tentatively, D is TRBD1 (5 bases). Germline assignment: CDR1 MNHEY and CDR2 SVGAGI. This CDR3 has 14 amino acids. Trimming stripped 2 bases from V and 2 bases from J, with 10 bases between. CDR3 bases: TGTGCCAGCAGTTACCGTGACAGAACCTACGAGCAGTACTTC. This sequence encodes CASSYRDRTYEQYF.

Many counts were recorded for this clone. This sequence joins TRBV9 and TRBJ2-1, with 8 bases aligning to TRBD1. V lost 4 bases and J lost 0; bases outside the gene matches: 3. Looked up from germline, CDR1 is SGDLS and CDR2 is YYNGEE. The CDR3 runs 15 residues. The CDR3 protein is CASSPDRGSYNEQFF. DNA for the CDR3: TGTGCCAGCAGCCCAGACAGGGGCTCCTACAATGAGCAGTTCTTC.

The V call is TRBV5-1, the J call TRBJ2-7, with D perhaps given as TRBD1 or TRBD2 (5 bases each). Trimming shortened V by 4 bases and J by 3 bases, and 11 bases separated the two germline ends. Germline-derived CDR1 and CDR2 are SGHRS and YFSETQ. This CDR3 is built from 13 residues. Written as DNA, the CDR3 is TGCGCCAGCAGCGGGGACGCAAACTACGAGCAGTACTTC. This gives the protein CASSGDANYEQYF.

This clone was recorded at least ten times. The identical CDR3 is also encoded by other nucleotide sequences in the sample. This chain connects TRBV10-1 to TRBJ1-1; D remains unclear. Germline CDR1 reads WNHNN; CDR2 reads SYGVQD (reference sequence). The CDR3 totals 13 residues. The V end was cut by 7 bases, the J end by 2 bases, with 11 bases between. This CDR3 is CASMGGANTEAFF. In DNA, the CDR3 is TGCGCCAGCATGGGAGGTGCAAACACTGAAGCTTTCTTT.